A selection of T cell receptor beta chains follows, all from one sample in a study of post-analysis software for immune sequencing data. TCRdb recomputed calls from the PCR reads with MiXCR, one row per CDR3 protein. The sample includes hundreds of thousands of distinct CDR3 sequences, about 44% of them seen just once. Material: blood. Receptors originate from a girl under 18 with multiple sclerosis. Both conserved end residues are part of each CDR3. D genes are given only for firm matches. Only part of the rows carry a size: once, few, many, or a class if the clone is expanded.

v_gene	j_gene	len	abundance	d_gene	CDR3nt	CDR3aa
TRBV27	TRBJ2-3	13	NA	NA	TGTGCCACTGCCCGGGACACCACAGATACGCAGTATTTT	CATARDTTDTQYF
TRBV7-9	TRBJ2-4	15	once	NA	TGTGCCAGCAGCCACATAGGGGGGGCCAAAAACATTCAGTACTTC	CASSHIGGAKNIQYF
TRBV12-3/TRBV12-4	TRBJ2-7	14	NA	TRBD2	TGTGCCAGCAGTAAAACTAGCGGTTCCTACGAGCAGTACTTC	CASSKTSGSYEQYF
TRBV9	TRBJ2-3	14	many	NA	TGTGCCAGCAGCATTGACTCCGAGACGGATACGCAGTATTTT	CASSIDSETDTQYF
TRBV6-6	TRBJ2-3	13	NA	TRBD1	TGTGCCAGCTGCTTTGAGGGGGCGGATACGCGGTATTTT	CASCFEGADTRYF
TRBV20-1	TRBJ2-7	13	few	NA	TGCAGTGCTAGCAAGGACTTACTGGTCGAGCAGTACTTC	CSASKDLLVEQYF
TRBV4-1	TRBJ2-7	15	NA	TRBD2	TGCGCCAGCAGCCAAGATCCCGGGAGGGCTTACGAGCAGTACTTC	CASSQDPGRAYEQYF
TRBV5-1	TRBJ2-7	14	once	TRBD2	TGCGCCAGCAGCCGGGGGGGCCCCTCCTACGAGCAGTACTTC	CASSRGGPSYEQYF
TRBV2	TRBJ2-7	13	NA	NA	TGTGCCAGCACCGCAGATTCCCCCTACGAGCAGTACTTC	CASTADSPYEQYF
TRBV5-5	TRBJ2-1	15	NA	NA	TGTGCCAGCAGCACCGGGTACAGCTCCTACAATGAGCAGTTCTTC	CASSTGYSSYNEQFF
TRBV6-5	TRBJ2-7	16	NA	NA	TGTGCCAGCAGTTACTCGGGTAGGGGATTCCCCTACGAGCAGTACTTC	CASSYSGRGFPYEQYF
TRBV7-9	TRBJ2-3	18	NA	TRBD2	TGTGCCAGCAGCTCGGGCCTGGCTAGCGGGAGGGACACAGATACGCAGTATTTT	CASSSGLASGRDTDTQYF
TRBV3-1	TRBJ2-3	17	few	NA	TGTGCCAGCAGCCAAGAAAGGTTGAGACAGCCCTTAGATACGCAGTATTTT	CASSQERLRQPLDTQYF
TRBV3-1	TRBJ2-7	10	few	TRBD2	TGTGCCAGCAGCCGAGCGGGACTGTACTTC	CASSRAGLYF
TRBV10-3	TRBJ2-7	15	few	NA	TGTGCCATCAGTGAGTCGAATAGAGCCTCCTACGAGCAGTACTTC	CAISESNRASYEQYF
TRBV12-3/TRBV12-4	TRBJ2-1	15	few	NA	TGTGCCAGCAGTACCCCAGGTGGGGGACGGAATGAGCAGTTCTTC	CASSTPGGGRNEQFF
TRBV12-3/TRBV12-4	TRBJ2-5	16	NA	TRBD1	TGTGCCAGCAGTTCGCCGGGACAGCTAGACCAAGAGCCCCAGTACTTC	CASSSPGQLDQEPQYF
TRBV5-1	TRBJ2-1	15	NA	TRBD1	TGCGCCAGCAGCTATCGGGACAGTGAGGTGGATGAGCAGTTCTTC	CASSYRDSEVDEQFF
TRBV7-8	TRBJ1-2	13	NA	NA	TGTGCCAGCAGCTTAGAATGCGGAATTGGCTACACCTTC	CASSLECGIGYTF
TRBV3-1	TRBJ1-6	16	NA	NA	TGTGCCAGCAGCCTCTACGCGGGGGCGCGTAATTCACCCCTCCACTTT	CASSLYAGARNSPLHF
TRBV4-2	TRBJ2-7	18	few	NA	TGTGCCAGCAGCCAAGATCCTTATGGGGGGACAGAAATGTACGAGCAGTACTTC	CASSQDPYGGTEMYEQYF
TRBV12-3/TRBV12-4	TRBJ2-3	14	few	TRBD2	TGTGCCAGCACCAGGGGACGGCTAGCGGGTACGCAGTATTTT	CASTRGRLAGTQYF
TRBV12-3/TRBV12-4	TRBJ1-2	13	few	NA	TGTGCCAGCAGTCTGCTCCAGACCGGCGGCTACACCTTC	CASSLLQTGGYTF